A single T cell receptor (beta chain) is shown here with its context. Methods used by the authors: Using reference gene primer amplification, nucleated cell counts were estimated. Libraries were prepared by immunoSEQ multiplex PCR; TCRdb keeps only in-frame clonotypes and omits some of them. V, J and clone size derive from that table, while D and trimming were established from the DNA sequence. The profile shows roughly 360,000 clones, approximately 87% of them singletons. This sample was included in a study of blood T cell repertoires in COVID-19. As for the study in general: The analysed material was cDNA or gDNA that came from T cells, B-cell-depleted T cells, or PBMCs.

The CDR3 totals 15 residues. Germline assignment: CDR1 LGHDT and CDR2 YNNKEL (reference sequence). V trimming: 7 bases; J trimming: 7 bases; junction bases outside the gene matches: 12. The age range of participants was 18 to 89 years, with residence in around 22 US areas. The rearrangement uses TRBV3-1 (or the pseudogene TRBV3-2) and TRBJ2-5, with TRBD2 matching 10 bases. What was sequenced was PBMCs or T cells enriched from blood (not recorded which). The origin of this receptor is a young man who had recovered from COVID-19. The CDR3 coding sequence is TGTGCCAGCACCCCTAGCGGGGGATCAGGGAGGACCCAGTACTTC. Its protein product is CASTPSGGSGRTQYF.